This note documents a single T cell receptor (beta chain) sequence. The CDR3 regions of TCR beta were amplified from RNA transcripts. TCR CDR3 underwent first-round RT-PCR with the HTBI primer set. One entry per CDR3 protein results from TCRdb running MiXCR on the multiplex PCR reads. The sample shows a few hundred thousand distinct CDR3 sequences, about 20% of them seen only once. This CDR3 comprises 15 residues. The germline CDR1 and CDR2 sequences are LGHNA and YNFKEQ. Between the trimmed V and J ends, which lost 0 bases and 10 bases, there was a span of 15 bases. The sample originates from a study of T cells in Graves' hyperthyroidism and ophthalmopathy.

The sequenced material came from blood. This TCR derives from a man aged 25 to 40 with Graves' ophthalmopathy. The J gene is TRBJ1-4, the V gene TRBV4-2; D ambiguous. The CDR3 region is CASSQDLAPSGKLFF. The CDR3 region has the DNA TGTGCCAGCAGCCAAGATCTGGCCCCCTCAGGAAAACTGTTTTTT.